A selection of T cell receptor beta chains follows, all from one sample in a study of blood T cell repertoires in COVID-19. Generated by immunoSEQ multiplex PCR, the TCRdb table keeps only in-frame clones and is missing some. The sample lists 200,000 to 250,000 clones, 82% occurring once. Sequenced sample: PBMCs or T cells enriched from blood (not recorded which). Receptors originate from a woman aged 55-69 years who had recovered from COVID-19. CDR3s include the opening cysteine and the closing phenylalanine or tryptophan. D genes are given only for firm matches. Size tells how often a clone was seen (once, few, many) or the class of an expanded clone, and some rows leave it out.

len,j_gene,d_gene,v_gene,abundance,CDR3aa,CDR3nt
14,TRBJ1-1,TRBD1,TRBV29-1,NA,CSVEEVDRAFEAFF,TGCAGCGTTGAAGAAGTTGACAGGGCTTTCGAAGCTTTCTTT
15,TRBJ2-3,NA,TRBV15,NA,CATSLRIDRTDTQYF,TGTGCCACCAGCCTCAGGATAGATCGCACAGATACGCAGTATTTT
16,TRBJ2-7,NA,TRBV6-2/TRBV6-3,NA,CASSYWASGSAYEQYF,TGTGCCAGCAGTTACTGGGCGTCAGGGTCGGCGTACGAGCAGTACTTC
14,TRBJ2-1,TRBD2,TRBV6-6,NA,CASSSRSSGVEQFF,TGTGCCAGCAGCTCCCGGAGTAGCGGGGTTGAGCAGTTCTTC
13,TRBJ1-2,NA,TRBV6-5,NA,CASSYTGFDGYTF,TGTGCCAGCAGTTACACGGGGTTTGATGGCTACACCTTC
13,TRBJ1-1,NA,TRBV9,NA,CASSVQVDTEAFF,TGTGCCAGCAGCGTTCAGGTCGACACTGAAGCTTTCTTT
16,TRBJ1-1,NA,TRBV19,few,CASSISQGTLLDVAFF,TGTGCCAGTAGTATAAGCCAGGGGACGCTTCTTGACGTGGCTTTCTTT
15,TRBJ1-3,NA,TRBV7-2,NA,CASSYGGSSGNTIYF,TGTGCCAGCAGCTATGGGGGCAGTTCTGGAAACACCATATATTTT
15,TRBJ1-1,TRBD1,TRBV5-1,NA,CASSRQGAAGTEAFF,TGCGCCAGCAGTCGACAGGGGGCGGCGGGAACTGAAGCTTTCTTT
17,TRBJ2-1,TRBD2,TRBV7-9,NA,CASSLDLLSGSYNEQFF,TGTGCCAGCAGCTTAGATCTCCTCAGCGGGAGCTACAATGAGCAGTTCTTC
14,TRBJ2-1,NA,TRBV7-6,NA,CASSLAGGYNEQFF,TGTGCCAGCAGCTTAGCAGGGGGCTACAATGAGCAGTTCTTC
13,TRBJ1-5,NA,TRBV9,NA,CASSSSGNQPQHF,TGTGCCAGCAGCTCCTCCGGTAATCAGCCCCAGCATTTT